What follows describes a single T cell receptor beta chain. Researchers partitioned CD4+ cells into CD45RA+ naive and CD45RA-negative memory subsets. The sample is drawn from a study of shared clonotypes between healthy human individuals. Sorted subsets were amplified in replicate PCRs using approximately 0.2 ug DNA, about 30,000 T cell genomes. The method was immunoSEQ multiplex PCR; TCRdb's version includes in-frame clones alone and lacks a portion of them. The sample lists 2,500,000 or so clones; roughly 93% were seen once. The CDR3 has 15 residues. Germline values: CDR1 SGHNT, CDR2 YENEEA. V shed 3 bases, J shed 0 bases, and the junction held 1 base outside the gene matches.

The clonotype was recovered from a man between 18 and 35 years old in good health. Some clones in this sample may be carry-over from other donors' samples. The chain couples TRBV11-3 to TRBJ2-3; 9 bases are shared with TRBD2. The sequencing sample was made of naive CD4+ T cells from PBMCs. The subset was: CD45RA+ positively selected. In nucleotides, the CDR3 is TGTGCCAGCAGCTTGACTAGCGGCAGCACAGATACGCAGTATTTT. It specifies CASSLTSGSTDTQYF.